The 25 T cell receptor beta chains below come from one sample, sequenced in a study of somatic mutations in cytotoxic T cells in rheumatoid arthritis. The protocol was immunoSEQ multiplex PCR, while the TCRdb copy is restricted to in-frame clones and leaves out a portion. The data contain 15,000 to 20,000 clones, more than 70% of them singletons. The sample taken for sequencing was CD8+ T cells sorted from blood. These receptors all stem from an adult with rheumatoid arthritis.

This chain connects TRBV19 to TRBJ1-2; 8 nucleotides agree with TRBD1. Trimming cost V 3 bases and J 8 bases; bases outside gene matches: 5. Germline assignment: CDR1 LNHDA and CDR2 SQIVND (reference sequence). This CDR3 region has 13 residues. The CDR3 DNA reads as TGTGCCAGTAGTATGGGGCAGGGGGCGGGCTACACCTTC. It yields the protein CASSMGQGAGYTF.

The chain employs TRBV28 and TRBJ2-4; TRBD2 matches at 14 bases. Germline lookup yields CDR1 MDHEN and CDR2 SYDVKM. This CDR3 contains 18 residues. V trimming: 5 bases; J trimming: 1 base; junction bases outside the gene matches: 7. CDR3 amino acids: CASSKGLAGASAKNIQYF. Here the CDR3 DNA reads TGTGCCAGCAGTAAGGGACTAGCGGGAGCGAGCGCCAAAAACATTCAGTACTTC.

The J gene is TRBJ2-1, the V gene TRBV7-9, with D tentatively TRBD2 (6 bases). The length of the CDR3 is 14 residues. The ends were cut back, 4 bases at V and 7 bases at J, with 14 bases in the middle. Germline V lookup: CDR1 SEHNR, CDR2 FQNEAQ (reference sequence). In DNA, the CDR3 is TGTGCCAGCAGCTCTCCGGGAGAAGTAAATGAGCAGTTCTTC. Translation: CASSSPGEVNEQFF.

This chain's CDR3 is CASSLRGTYEQYF. The CDR3 coding sequence is TGTGCCAGCAGTCTTCGCGGGACCTACGAGCAGTACTTC. The V gene is TRBV5-6, the J gene TRBJ2-7; maybe TRBD2 (6 bases). CDR1 and CDR2 from the germline V gene are SGHDT and YYEEEE. The V end lost 5 bases, the J end lost 2 bases, and 11 bases lay between the germline ends. The CDR3 consists of 13 residues.

The chain employs TRBV10-3 and TRBJ1-1, with a possible D match to TRBD1 (6 bases). From germline, CDR1 is ENHRY and CDR2 SYGVKD. The CDR3 length is 13 residues. V was clipped by 11 bases and J by 1 base, with 14 bases between them. CDR3 in DNA: TGTGCCTCCGAAGGACAGAAGAACACTGAAGCTTTCTTT. Translating it yields CASEGQKNTEAFF.

The chain employs TRBV6-5 and TRBJ2-3; TRBD2 aligns across 8 bases. V shed 4 bases and J 0 bases; nucleotides not matched to a gene: 3. The CDR3 totals 15 residues. CDR1 is MNHEY and CDR2 is SVGAGI in the germline V gene. CDR3 residues: CASSLTSASTDTQYF. The CDR3 bases are TGTGCCAGCAGTTTGACTAGCGCGAGCACAGATACGCAGTATTTT.

CDR3 sequence (DNA): TGTGCCAGCAGGCGATCTGGGGGCTCGGCAGAGACCCAGTACTTC. Its protein is CASRRSGGSAETQYF. This chain uses TRBV27 with TRBJ2-5, with D perhaps TRBD1 (6 bases). The CDR3 length is 15 residues. V lost 6 bases and J lost 4, with 18 bases in between. Per germline, CDR1 MNHEY and CDR2 SMNVEV (reference sequence).

The gene calls are TRBV10-3 and TRBJ1-2; D is perhaps TRBD1 (5 bases). Between the trimmed V and J ends, which lost 2 bases and 5 bases, there was a span of 15 bases. This CDR3 is 15 amino acids long. The V gene's germline CDR1 is ENHRY and CDR2 SYGVKD. The CDR3 sequence: CAISEAPGTIYGYTF. CDR3 in DNA: TGTGCCATCAGTGAGGCGCCAGGGACCATATATGGCTACACCTTC.

V gene TRBV25-1 combines with J gene TRBJ2-2, with a tentative D call TRBD1 (5 bases). Trimming removed 6 bases from V and 6 bases from J, with 11 bases in between. CDR1 is MGHDK and CDR2 is SYGVNS in the germline V gene. The CDR3 sequence is 13 residues long. CDR3 nucleotides: TGTGCCAGCAGGACTCTAGGGGCCGGGGAGCTGTTTTTT. This codes for CASRTLGAGELFF.

V is TRBV5-8 and J is TRBJ2-5; possibly TRBD1 for D (5 bases). Between the trimmed V and J ends, which lost 4 bases and 3 bases, there was a span of 10 bases. This CDR3 contains 13 residues. The V gene's germline CDR1 is SGHTS and CDR2 YDEGEE. The CDR3 reads CASSGQGEETQYF. Here the CDR3 DNA reads TGTGCCAGCAGCGGGCAGGGCGAAGAGACCCAGTACTTC.

In its sample, this clone was seen a few times. The chain carries TRBV19 and TRBJ1-2; unclear D gene. CDR3 length: 11 amino acids. Germline loops: CDR1 LNHDA, CDR2 SQIVND (reference sequence). V lost 3 bases and J 4 bases, leaving 3 bases between the germline ends. The CDR3, as DNA: TGTGCCAGTAGTATGGGCTATGGCTACACCTTC. This encodes CASSMGYGYTF.

The V and J genes are TRBV29-1 and TRBJ1-2; 7 nucleotides match TRBD1. The J segment lost 3 bases and the V segment lost 6 bases, leaving 13 bases of the junction unmatched. CDR1 and CDR2 (germline): SQVTM, ANQGSEA. This CDR3 spans 15 amino acids. This chain's CDR3 is CSVRPLQGGDYGYTF. In nucleotides, the CDR3 is TGCAGCGTCCGCCCCCTGCAGGGGGGGGACTATGGCTACACCTTC.

The rearrangement joins TRBV27 to TRBJ1-4; 7 bases fit TRBD1. V gave up 6 bases and J gave up 4 bases; unmatched junction bases: 5. Germline CDR1 MNHEY, CDR2 SMNVEV (reference sequence). The CDR3 is made up of 14 amino acids. The CDR3 loop reads CASRPGQLNEKLFF. In DNA, the CDR3 is TGTGCCAGCAGGCCGGGACAGCTTAATGAAAAACTGTTTTTT.

This clone was seen a single time. The chain carries TRBV11-2 and TRBJ2-1; D gene unclear. The V and J ends lost 5 bases and 7 bases respectively, with 9 bases between them. Germline CDR1 reads SGHAT; CDR2 reads FQNNGV. The length of the CDR3 is 12 residues. This CDR3 is CASSPRLNEQFF. In DNA form, the CDR3 reads TGTGCCAGCAGCCCTCGGTTGAATGAGCAGTTCTTC.

V is TRBV6-1 and J is TRBJ1-5; 8 bases map to TRBD1. Germline V lookup: CDR1 MNHNS, CDR2 SASEGT. V lost 4 bases, J lost 7 bases, and 9 bases stayed unmatched. CDR3 length: 15 residues. The CDR3 region has the DNA TGTGCCAGCAGTGTTTTCAGGGGGCAAGAGCAGCCCCAGCATTTT. Protein: CASSVFRGQEQPQHF.

This clone appeared a few times. The chain joins TRBV5-1 to TRBJ1-2; no reliable D call. Trimming pared 4 bases from V and 6 bases from J, leaving 16 bases between. From germline, CDR1 is SGHRS and CDR2 YFSETQ. The CDR3 consists of 14 residues. The DNA of the CDR3 is TGCGCCAGCAGCCCTAACGCACCCAATGATGGCTACACCTTC. As protein: CASSPNAPNDGYTF.

Here the CDR3 reads CASSQATGPPYEQYF. The DNA for the CDR3 is TGCGCCAGCAGCCAAGCCACAGGACCCCCCTACGAGCAGTACTTC. The chain uses TRBV4-3 and TRBJ2-7; maybe TRBD1 (5 bases). The ends were cut back, 1 base at V and 2 bases at J, with 12 bases in the middle. The CDR3 loop spans 15 amino acids. Germline V gives CDR1 LGHNA, CDR2 YSLEER.

This clone was seen a few times. The genes are TRBV11-2 and TRBJ2-7, with D perhaps TRBD1 or TRBD2 (5 bases each). CDR1 and CDR2 (germline): SGHAT, FQNNGV. V shed 5 bases and J shed 3 bases, with 17 bases lying between them. There are 15 residues in the CDR3. CDR3 amino acids: CASSRTGAGLYEQYF. The CDR3 coding sequence is TGTGCCAGCAGCCGGACCGGGGCAGGGCTCTACGAGCAGTACTTC. Supplemented by reference TRBV11-2 and TRBJ2-7, the full variable domain reads EAGVAQSPRYKIIEKRQSVAFWCNPISGHATLYWYQQILGQGPKLLIQFQNNGVVDDSQLPKDRFSAERLKGVDSTLKIQPAKLEDSAVYLCASSRTGAGLYEQYFGPGTRLTVT.

The chain employs TRBV10-2 and TRBJ1-2; 7 bases map to TRBD1. Trimming at V came to 8 bases and at J to 4 bases, leaving 7 bases not matched to a gene. The length of the CDR3 is 13 residues. Germline CDR1 reads WSHSY; CDR2 reads SAAADI. In nucleotides, the CDR3 is TGCGCCAGCCTTGGGGACAGAACCTATGGCTACACCTTC. Translated, it gives CASLGDRTYGYTF.

The chain has TRBV7-9 and TRBJ2-2, with D unresolved. V shed 3 bases and J shed 6 bases, with 5 bases lying between them. The CDR3 is 12 amino acids. Per the germline V gene, CDR1 is SEHNR and CDR2 is FQNEAQ (reference sequence). The CDR3 is CASSLAAGELFF. The CDR3 region has the DNA TGTGCCAGCAGCTTGGCGGCCGGGGAGCTGTTTTTT.

The CDR3 here is CSVAAGLSNQPQHF. In DNA, the CDR3 is TGCAGCGTTGCCGCAGGGTTGAGCAATCAGCCCCAGCATTTT. The genes are TRBV29-1 and TRBJ1-5; TRBD1 is a possible D gene (5 bases). Germline values: CDR1 SQVTM, CDR2 ANQGSEA. The CDR3 runs to 14 residues. Between the trimmed V and J ends, which lost 4 bases and 1 base, there was a span of 11 bases.

The chain joins TRBV5-1 to TRBJ2-3; D is possibly TRBD1 (6 bases). Germline V gene sequence: CDR1 SGHRS, CDR2 YFSETQ. Trimming cost V 4 bases and J 0 bases, with 12 bases left between them. CDR3 length: 15 amino acids. CDR3 loop: CASSPRTVSTDTQYF. The CDR3 region has the DNA TGCGCCAGCAGCCCCAGGACAGTAAGCACAGATACGCAGTATTTT. Looking up the rest from reference TRBV5-1 and TRBJ2-3 gives the full variable domain: KAGVTQTPRYLIKTRGQQVTLSCSPISGHRSVSWYQQTPGQGLQFLFEYFSETQRNKGNFPGRFSGRQFSNSRSEMNVSTLELGDSALYLCASSPRTVSTDTQYFGPGTRLTVL.

The rearrangement joins TRBV9 to TRBJ2-1; D is undetermined. The V end lost 0 bases, the J end lost 4 bases, and 14 bases lay between the germline ends. Germline V gene lookup returns CDR1 SGDLS and CDR2 YYNGEE. The CDR3 runs to 16 residues. The CDR3 here is CASSVVDSRWYNEQFF. CDR3 DNA sequence: TGTGCCAGCAGCGTAGTTGATTCCCGGTGGTACAATGAGCAGTTCTTC.

This chain connects TRBV12-5 to TRBJ1-3; D uncertain. The CDR3 runs 14 residues. Germline lookup yields CDR1 LGHNT and CDR2 FRNRAP. V was trimmed by 4 bases and J by 8 bases, leaving 15 bases between them. The CDR3 region has the DNA TGTGCTAGTGGTTCACCGATCCGGAGGGACACCATATATTTT. Its protein is CASGSPIRRDTIYF. The full variable domain, in which reference TRBV12-5 and TRBJ1-3 provide the parts outside the CDR3, is DARVTQTPRHKVTEMGQEVTMRCQPILGHNTVFWYRQTMMQGLELLAYFRNRAPLDDSGMPKDRFSAEMPDATLATLKIQPSEPRDSAVYFCASGSPIRRDTIYFGEGSWLTVV.

The chain joins TRBV10-3 to TRBJ2-7, with 13 bases matching TRBD2. V was clipped by 5 bases and J by 2 bases; unmatched bases: 3. CDR1 ENHRY and CDR2 SYGVKD come from the germline V gene. This CDR3 has 15 amino acids. Here the CDR3 reads CAISSGTSGTYEQYF. The CDR3 nucleotides are TGTGCCATCAGTTCCGGGACTAGCGGGACCTACGAGCAGTACTTC.